This T cell receptor (beta chain) was sequenced for a study of T-cell memory formation after mild COVID-19. Study observations and caveats: Chiefly within CM and EM were the contracting CD4+ clones; CD8+ ones were within EMRA.

Each CDR3 protein gets one entry after TCRdb re-called the 5' RACE reads with MiXCR. The table lists fewer than 140,000 distinct CDR3 sequences, roughly 12% of them singletons. Turning to this clonotype: Its antigen is unidentified.

The sample was PBMCs or a T cell subset sorted from them (not recorded which). The sequence came from an adult woman who had mild COVID-19 (a few samples of this study predate the infection). Cell type and time point are not known.

The CDR3 nucleotides read TGTGCCACCACCCTCCTGGCGAGGCCCCGAAATACGCAGTATTTT. Its protein is CATTLLARPRNTQYF. J is TRBJ2-3 and V is TRBV24-1, with D uncertain. Looked up from germline, CDR1 is KGHDR and CDR2 is SFDVKD. The CDR3 is 15 residues long. Trimming stripped 8 bases from V and 7 bases from J, with 21 bases between.